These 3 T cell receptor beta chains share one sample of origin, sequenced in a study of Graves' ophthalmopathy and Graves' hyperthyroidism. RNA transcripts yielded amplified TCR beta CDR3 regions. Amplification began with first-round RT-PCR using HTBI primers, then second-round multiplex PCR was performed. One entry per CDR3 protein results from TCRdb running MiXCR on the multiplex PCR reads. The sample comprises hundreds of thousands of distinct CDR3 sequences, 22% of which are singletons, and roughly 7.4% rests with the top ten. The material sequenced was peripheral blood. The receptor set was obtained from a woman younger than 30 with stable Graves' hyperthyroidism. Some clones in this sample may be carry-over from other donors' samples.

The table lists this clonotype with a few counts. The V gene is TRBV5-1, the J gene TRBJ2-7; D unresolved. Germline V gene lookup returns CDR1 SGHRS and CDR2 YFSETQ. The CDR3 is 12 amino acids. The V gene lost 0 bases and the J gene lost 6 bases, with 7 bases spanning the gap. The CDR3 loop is CASSLGELEQYF. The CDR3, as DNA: TGCGCCAGCAGCTTGGGAGAGCTCGAGCAGTACTTC.

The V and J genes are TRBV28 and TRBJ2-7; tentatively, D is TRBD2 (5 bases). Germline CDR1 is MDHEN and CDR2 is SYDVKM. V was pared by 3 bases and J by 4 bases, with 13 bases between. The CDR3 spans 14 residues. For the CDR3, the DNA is TGTGCCAGCAGTTTGTTTGGGAGTGGGTACGAGCAGTACTTC. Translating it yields CASSLFGSGYEQYF.

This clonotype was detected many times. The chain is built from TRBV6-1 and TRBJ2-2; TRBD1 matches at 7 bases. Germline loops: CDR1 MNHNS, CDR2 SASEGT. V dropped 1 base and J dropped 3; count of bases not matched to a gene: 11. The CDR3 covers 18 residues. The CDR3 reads CASSEGVYGTDYTGELFF. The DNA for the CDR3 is TGTGCCAGCAGTGAAGGGGTATACGGGACAGATTACACCGGGGAGCTGTTTTTT.